The rows below give T cell receptor beta chains drawn from one sample of a study of cytomegalovirus exposure and HLA in healthy donors. The table came from immunoSEQ multiplex PCR; TCRdb's copy has only in-frame clones and leaves some out. The sample has 100,000 to 150,000 clones, roughly 15% seen once. The sequenced sample consisted of PBMCs. These receptors originate from a female donor in good health and CMV-seropositive. Both conserved end residues are part of each CDR3. The order of the fields is D gene, J gene, V gene, clone size, CDR3 protein, CDR3 DNA. D genes are given only for firm matches. Rows give clone size only sometimes, using once, few, many, or a class for an expanded clone.

d_gene: -
j_gene: TRBJ1-5
v_gene: TRBV6-1
abundance: few
CDR3aa: CASSEFTRSSYSNQPQHF
CDR3nt: TGTGCCAGCAGTGAATTCACTAGGAGCAGCTATAGCAATCAGCCCCAGCATTTT

d_gene: TRBD2
j_gene: TRBJ2-3
v_gene: TRBV29-1
abundance: -
CDR3aa: CSVGGTSSPDTQYF
CDR3nt: TGCAGCGTCGGTGGGACTAGCTCGCCAGATACGCAGTATTTT

d_gene: TRBD1
j_gene: TRBJ1-1
v_gene: TRBV2
abundance: -
CDR3aa: CASSGTVNTEAFF
CDR3nt: TGTGCCAGCAGCGGGACAGTGAACACTGAAGCTTTCTTT

d_gene: TRBD2
j_gene: TRBJ2-5
v_gene: TRBV6-5
abundance: -
CDR3aa: CASSRGLAGGKTQYF
CDR3nt: TGTGCCAGCAGTCGAGGACTAGCGGGAGGCAAGACCCAGTACTTC

d_gene: TRBD1
j_gene: TRBJ1-2
v_gene: TRBV6-5
abundance: -
CDR3aa: CASRYERAGGSYGYTF
CDR3nt: TGTGCCAGCAGATACGAACGAGCAGGGGGCAGCTATGGCTACACCTTC

d_gene: -
j_gene: TRBJ2-6
v_gene: TRBV4-3
abundance: -
CDR3aa: CASSQDLILSGANVLTF
CDR3nt: TGCGCCAGCAGCCAAGATTTAATTCTCTCTGGGGCCAACGTCCTGACTTTC

d_gene: TRBD1
j_gene: TRBJ1-5
v_gene: TRBV28
abundance: -
CDR3aa: CASSVRGESNQPQHF
CDR3nt: TGTGCCAGCAGTGTCAGGGGGGAAAGCAATCAGCCCCAGCATTTT

d_gene: -
j_gene: TRBJ1-1
v_gene: TRBV5-4
abundance: few
CDR3aa: CASSGEQGRTEAFF
CDR3nt: TGTGCCAGCAGCGGCGAACAGGGCCGCACTGAAGCTTTCTTT

d_gene: -
j_gene: TRBJ1-2
v_gene: TRBV7-9
abundance: -
CDR3aa: CASSVYRDVDYGYTF
CDR3nt: TGTGCCAGCAGCGTATACAGAGACGTAGATTATGGCTACACCTTC

d_gene: -
j_gene: TRBJ1-2
v_gene: TRBV5-4
abundance: few
CDR3aa: CASSLGLTGDNGYTF
CDR3nt: TGTGCCAGCAGCTTAGGGTTAACAGGTGATAATGGCTACACCTTC

d_gene: -
j_gene: TRBJ1-1
v_gene: TRBV28
abundance: few
CDR3aa: CASSLVRQTEAFF
CDR3nt: TGTGCCAGCAGTTTGGTACGACAGACCGAAGCTTTCTTT

d_gene: TRBD2
j_gene: TRBJ2-7
v_gene: TRBV4-1
abundance: few
CDR3aa: CASSRDTGGPYEQYF
CDR3nt: TGCGCCAGCAGCCGAGATACGGGAGGCCCATACGAGCAGTACTTC

d_gene: -
j_gene: TRBJ2-2
v_gene: TRBV29-1
abundance: few
CDR3aa: CSVSSRGRGTGELFF
CDR3nt: TGCAGCGTTTCTTCCCGGGGGCGGGGGACCGGGGAGCTGTTTTTT

d_gene: -
j_gene: TRBJ1-4
v_gene: TRBV5-6
abundance: -
CDR3aa: CASSLGLQGWEKLFF
CDR3nt: TGTGCCAGCAGCTTGGGTCTCCAGGGGTGGGAAAAACTGTTTTTT

d_gene: -
j_gene: TRBJ2-2
v_gene: TRBV5-1
abundance: -
CDR3aa: CASSLEQGGTGELFF
CDR3nt: TGCGCCAGCAGCTTGGAACAGGGCGGGACCGGGGAGCTGTTTTTT

d_gene: TRBD2
j_gene: TRBJ2-3
v_gene: TRBV5-1
abundance: -
CDR3aa: CASSGGVGGLGADTQYF
CDR3nt: TGCGCCAGCAGCGGGGGGGTTGGCGGGCTTGGAGCAGATACGCAGTATTTT

d_gene: -
j_gene: TRBJ1-2
v_gene: TRBV10-3
abundance: few
CDR3aa: CAISEPEGTANYGYTF
CDR3nt: TGTGCCATCAGTGAGCCGGAGGGGACCGCTAACTATGGCTACACCTTC

d_gene: -
j_gene: TRBJ1-3
v_gene: TRBV15
abundance: -
CDR3aa: CATGHIGNTIYF
CDR3nt: TGTGCCACCGGACACATTGGAAACACCATATATTTT

d_gene: -
j_gene: TRBJ1-1
v_gene: TRBV9
abundance: -
CDR3aa: CASSVGGQSKEAFF
CDR3nt: TGTGCCAGCAGCGTAGGAGGACAGTCGAAGGAAGCTTTCTTT

d_gene: TRBD1
j_gene: TRBJ2-2
v_gene: TRBV4-3
abundance: -
CDR3aa: CASSQEPTGEHTGELFF
CDR3nt: TGCGCCAGCAGCCAAGAACCGACAGGGGAACACACCGGGGAGCTGTTTTTT

d_gene: TRBD1
j_gene: TRBJ2-1
v_gene: TRBV29-1
abundance: -
CDR3aa: CSTLKGQYNEQFF
CDR3nt: TGCAGCACCCTAAAGGGACAGTACAATGAGCAGTTCTTC

d_gene: -
j_gene: TRBJ1-6
v_gene: TRBV6-1
abundance: few
CDR3aa: CASSELTASSYNSPLHF
CDR3nt: TGTGCCAGCAGTGAACTAACAGCCAGCTCCTATAATTCACCCCTCCACTTT

d_gene: -
j_gene: TRBJ2-7
v_gene: TRBV6-6
abundance: -
CDR3aa: CASSYSSSSGSYEQYF
CDR3nt: TGTGCCAGCAGTTACTCCTCCTCGAGTGGCTCCTACGAGCAGTACTTC

d_gene: -
j_gene: TRBJ1-5
v_gene: TRBV7-2
abundance: few
CDR3aa: CASSLESGKVQPQHF
CDR3nt: TGTGCCAGCAGCTTAGAGTCAGGGAAAGTCCAGCCCCAGCATTTT

d_gene: -
j_gene: TRBJ1-1
v_gene: TRBV6-5
abundance: -
CDR3aa: CASSYSMVGSLQAFF
CDR3nt: TGTGCCAGCAGTTACTCAATGGTTGGCAGTTTACAAGCTTTCTTT

d_gene: -
j_gene: TRBJ2-7
v_gene: TRBV4-3
abundance: -
CDR3aa: CASSQLLDSSYEQYF
CDR3nt: TGCGCCAGCAGCCAATTGTTGGACAGCTCCTACGAGCAGTACTTC

d_gene: -
j_gene: TRBJ2-4
v_gene: TRBV6-5
abundance: few
CDR3aa: CASRGSINIQYF
CDR3nt: TGTGCCAGCAGGGGGAGCATTAACATTCAGTACTTC

d_gene: TRBD1
j_gene: TRBJ1-4
v_gene: TRBV7-9
abundance: -
CDR3aa: CASSQGQSNEKLFF
CDR3nt: TGTGCCAGCAGCCAGGGACAGTCTAATGAAAAACTGTTTTTT

d_gene: TRBD2
j_gene: TRBJ2-1
v_gene: TRBV7-6
abundance: -
CDR3aa: CASSSALTSFSYNEQFF
CDR3nt: TGTGCCAGCAGCTCGGCGTTGACTAGCTTCTCCTACAATGAGCAGTTCTTC

d_gene: -
j_gene: TRBJ2-3
v_gene: TRBV27
abundance: -
CDR3aa: CASSFGSSADTQYF
CDR3nt: TGTGCCAGCAGTTTTGGCAGTAGCGCAGATACGCAGTATTTT

d_gene: -
j_gene: TRBJ2-7
v_gene: TRBV1
abundance: few
CDR3aa: CTSSQSQGANEQYF
CDR3nt: TGCACCAGCAGCCAAAGCCAGGGGGCCAACGAGCAGTACTTC

d_gene: -
j_gene: TRBJ2-2
v_gene: TRBV7-8
abundance: few
CDR3aa: CASSLASAGYTGELFF
CDR3nt: TGTGCCAGCAGCTTAGCTTCTGCGGGCTACACCGGGGAGCTGTTTTTT

d_gene: -
j_gene: TRBJ2-7
v_gene: TRBV7-6
abundance: -
CDR3aa: CASRPPGAYEQYF
CDR3nt: TGTGCCAGCAGACCTCCGGGAGCCTACGAGCAGTACTTC

d_gene: -
j_gene: TRBJ1-1
v_gene: TRBV28
abundance: -
CDR3aa: CASSFPLGLNTEAFF
CDR3nt: TGTGCCAGCAGCTTCCCTTTGGGGCTAAACACTGAAGCTTTCTTT

d_gene: -
j_gene: TRBJ1-1
v_gene: TRBV6-1
abundance: few
CDR3aa: CASSVQGNTEAFF
CDR3nt: TGTGCCAGCAGTGTTCAGGGGAACACTGAAGCTTTCTTT

d_gene: TRBD2
j_gene: TRBJ2-7
v_gene: TRBV5-1
abundance: few
CDR3aa: CASQRTSGSVNEQYF
CDR3nt: TGCGCCAGCCAGAGGACTAGCGGGAGTGTAAACGAGCAGTACTTC

d_gene: -
j_gene: TRBJ2-7
v_gene: TRBV10-3
abundance: few
CDR3aa: CAIGPIYEQYF
CDR3nt: TGTGCCATCGGGCCCATCTACGAGCAGTACTTC

d_gene: TRBD2
j_gene: TRBJ2-3
v_gene: TRBV4-2
abundance: -
CDR3aa: CASSPDGVAGGSDTQYF
CDR3nt: TGTGCCAGCAGCCCAGATGGGGTAGCGGGAGGATCAGATACGCAGTATTTT

d_gene: TRBD2
j_gene: TRBJ2-2
v_gene: TRBV29-1
abundance: -
CDR3aa: CSVRGDLGAGELFF
CDR3nt: TGCAGCGTTCGGGGGGATTTGGGAGCCGGGGAGCTGTTTTTT

d_gene: -
j_gene: TRBJ1-3
v_gene: TRBV4-1
abundance: -
CDR3aa: CASSQFLTVTSSGNTIYF
CDR3nt: TGCGCCAGCAGCCAATTTCTGACAGTCACCTCGTCTGGAAACACCATATATTTT

d_gene: TRBD1
j_gene: TRBJ2-3
v_gene: TRBV28
abundance: -
CDR3aa: CASSLRGGSTDTQYF
CDR3nt: TGTGCCAGCAGTTTGAGAGGGGGCAGCACAGATACGCAGTATTTT

d_gene: -
j_gene: TRBJ2-7
v_gene: TRBV27
abundance: -
CDR3aa: CASSLRGTYEQYF
CDR3nt: TGTGCCAGCAGTCTCAGGGGTACCTACGAGCAGTACTTC

d_gene: -
j_gene: TRBJ2-1
v_gene: TRBV7-2
abundance: few
CDR3aa: CASRSRASYNEQFF
CDR3nt: TGTGCCAGCAGAAGCAGGGCCTCCTACAATGAGCAGTTCTTC